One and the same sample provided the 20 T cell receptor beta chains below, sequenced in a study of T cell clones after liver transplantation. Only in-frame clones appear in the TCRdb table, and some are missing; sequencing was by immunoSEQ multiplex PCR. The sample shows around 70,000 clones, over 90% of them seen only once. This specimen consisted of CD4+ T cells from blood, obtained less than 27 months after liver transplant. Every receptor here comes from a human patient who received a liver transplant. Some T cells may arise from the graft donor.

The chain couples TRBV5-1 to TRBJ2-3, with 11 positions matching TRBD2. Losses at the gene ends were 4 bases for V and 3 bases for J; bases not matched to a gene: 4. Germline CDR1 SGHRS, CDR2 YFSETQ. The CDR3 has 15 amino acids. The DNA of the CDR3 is TGCGCCAGCAGCCCCCGGACTAGCGGGACAGATACGCAGTATTTT. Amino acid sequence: CASSPRTSGTDTQYF.

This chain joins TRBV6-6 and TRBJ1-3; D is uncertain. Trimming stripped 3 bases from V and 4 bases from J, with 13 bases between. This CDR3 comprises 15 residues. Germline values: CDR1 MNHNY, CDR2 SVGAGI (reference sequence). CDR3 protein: CASSYLGSSGNTIYF. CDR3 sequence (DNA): TGTGCCAGCAGTTATCTTGGGAGTTCGGGAAACACCATATATTTT.

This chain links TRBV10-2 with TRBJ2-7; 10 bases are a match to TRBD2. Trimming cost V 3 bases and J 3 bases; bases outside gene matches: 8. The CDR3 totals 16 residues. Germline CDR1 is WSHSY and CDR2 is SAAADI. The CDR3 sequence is CASSDPSGSLNYEQYF. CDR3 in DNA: TGCGCCAGCAGTGACCCTAGCGGGAGTTTGAACTACGAGCAGTACTTC.

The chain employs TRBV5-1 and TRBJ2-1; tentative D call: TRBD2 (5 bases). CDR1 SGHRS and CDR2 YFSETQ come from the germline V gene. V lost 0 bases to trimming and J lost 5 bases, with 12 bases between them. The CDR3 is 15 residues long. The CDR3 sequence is CASSLGFGENNEQFF. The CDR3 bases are TGCGCCAGCAGCTTGGGGTTCGGGGAGAACAATGAGCAGTTCTTC.

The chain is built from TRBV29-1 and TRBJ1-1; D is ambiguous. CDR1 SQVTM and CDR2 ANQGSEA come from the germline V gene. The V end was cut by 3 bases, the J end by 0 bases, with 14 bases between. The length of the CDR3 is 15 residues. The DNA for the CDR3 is TGCAGCGTTGAGAAAGGAGAGAAGTTGAACACTGAAGCTTTCTTT. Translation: CSVEKGEKLNTEAFF.

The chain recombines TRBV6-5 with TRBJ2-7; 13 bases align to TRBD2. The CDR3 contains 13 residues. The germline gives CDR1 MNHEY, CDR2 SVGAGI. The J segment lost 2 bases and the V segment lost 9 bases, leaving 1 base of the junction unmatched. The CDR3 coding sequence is TGTGCCAGTGGACTAGCGGGAGCCTACGAGCAGTACTTC. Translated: CASGLAGAYEQYF.

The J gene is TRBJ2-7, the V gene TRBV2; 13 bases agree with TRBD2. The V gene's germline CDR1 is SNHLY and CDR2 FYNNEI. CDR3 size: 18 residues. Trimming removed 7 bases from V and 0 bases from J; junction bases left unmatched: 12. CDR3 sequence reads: CASTLRGLAGLSSYEQYF. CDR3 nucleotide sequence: TGTGCCAGCACCCTCAGGGGACTAGCGGGGCTGAGCTCCTACGAGCAGTACTTC. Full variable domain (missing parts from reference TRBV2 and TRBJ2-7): EPEVTQTPSHQVTQMGQEVILRCVPISNHLYFYWYRQILGQKVEFLVSFYNNEISEKSEIFDDQFSVERPDGSNFTLKIRSTKLEDSAMYFCASTLRGLAGLSSYEQYFGPGTRLTVT.

CDR3 protein: CASMQGGDNEKLFF. CDR3 DNA sequence: TGCGCCAGCATGCAGGGGGGCGATAATGAAAAACTGTTTTTT. The V call is TRBV5-1, the J call TRBJ1-4, with TRBD1 identical over 7 bases. Germline V gene sequence: CDR1 SGHRS, CDR2 YFSETQ. The CDR3 sequence is 14 residues long. With V trimmed by 6 bases and J by 4 bases, 6 bases remained unmatched.

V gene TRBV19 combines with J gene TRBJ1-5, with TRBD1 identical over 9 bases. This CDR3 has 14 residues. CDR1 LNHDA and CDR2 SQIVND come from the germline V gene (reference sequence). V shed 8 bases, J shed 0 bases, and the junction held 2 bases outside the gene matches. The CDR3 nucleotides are TGTGCCAGTCGGACAGGGGATAGCAATCAGCCCCAGCATTTT. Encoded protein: CASRTGDSNQPQHF. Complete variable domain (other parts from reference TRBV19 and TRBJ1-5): DGGITQSPKYLFRKEGQNVTLSCEQNLNHDAMYWYRQDPGQGLRLIYYSQIVNDFQKGDIAEGYSVSREKKESFPLTVTSAQKNPTAFYLCASRTGDSNQPQHFGDGTRLSIL.

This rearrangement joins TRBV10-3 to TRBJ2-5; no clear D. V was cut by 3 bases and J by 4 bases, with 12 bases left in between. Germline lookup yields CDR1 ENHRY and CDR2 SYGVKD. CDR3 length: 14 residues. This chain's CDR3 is CAISDGPPPETQYF. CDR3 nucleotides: TGTGCCATCAGTGACGGGCCTCCCCCAGAGACCCAGTACTTC.

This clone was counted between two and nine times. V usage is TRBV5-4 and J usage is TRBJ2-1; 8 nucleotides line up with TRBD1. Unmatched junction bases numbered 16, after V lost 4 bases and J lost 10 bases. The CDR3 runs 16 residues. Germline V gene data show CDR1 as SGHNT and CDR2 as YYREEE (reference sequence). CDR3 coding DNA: TGTGCCAGCAGCGCCGGCCGGGACAGGTCCCTGAGGGAGCAGTTCTTC. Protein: CASSAGRDRSLREQFF.

In nucleotides, the CDR3 is TGTGCCAGTAGTATGGGGAATGTAGTAGCGGGAAGCTACGAGCAGTACTTC. It codes for CASSMGNVVAGSYEQYF. The chain recombines TRBV19 with TRBJ2-7; 8 bases are shared with TRBD2. With 3 bases clipped from V and 3 bases from J, the junction kept 13 bases outside the gene matches. The CDR3 loop spans 17 amino acids. The germline CDR1 and CDR2 sequences are LNHDA and SQIVND (reference sequence).

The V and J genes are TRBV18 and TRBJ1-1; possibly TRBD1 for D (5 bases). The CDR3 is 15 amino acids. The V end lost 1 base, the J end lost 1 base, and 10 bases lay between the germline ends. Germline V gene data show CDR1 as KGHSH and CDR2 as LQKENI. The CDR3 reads CASSPLDSSNTEAFF. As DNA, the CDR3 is TGTGCCAGCTCACCACTAGACAGCTCGAACACTGAAGCTTTCTTT.

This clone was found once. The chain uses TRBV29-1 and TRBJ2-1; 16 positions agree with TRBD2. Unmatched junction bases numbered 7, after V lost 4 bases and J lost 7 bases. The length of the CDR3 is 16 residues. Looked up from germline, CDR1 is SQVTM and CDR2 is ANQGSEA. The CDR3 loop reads CSVVGTSGRGGNEQFF. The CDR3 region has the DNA TGCAGCGTTGTAGGGACTAGCGGGAGGGGAGGTAATGAGCAGTTCTTC.

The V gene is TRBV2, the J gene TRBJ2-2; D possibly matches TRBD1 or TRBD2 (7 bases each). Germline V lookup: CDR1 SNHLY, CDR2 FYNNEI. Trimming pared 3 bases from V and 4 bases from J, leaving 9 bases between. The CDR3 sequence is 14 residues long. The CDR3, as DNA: TGTGCCAGCAGTGACAGGGGGGGCACCGGGGAGCTGTTTTTT. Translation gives CASSDRGGTGELFF. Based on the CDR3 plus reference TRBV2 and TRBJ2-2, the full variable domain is EPEVTQTPSHQVTQMGQEVILRCVPISNHLYFYWYRQILGQKVEFLVSFYNNEISEKSEIFDDQFSVERPDGSNFTLKIRSTKLEDSAMYFCASSDRGGTGELFFGEGSRLTVL.

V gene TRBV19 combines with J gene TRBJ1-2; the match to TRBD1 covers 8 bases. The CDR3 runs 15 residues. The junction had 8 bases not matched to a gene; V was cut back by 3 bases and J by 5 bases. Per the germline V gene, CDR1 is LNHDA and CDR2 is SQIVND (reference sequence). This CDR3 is CASSIGPGGAYGYTF. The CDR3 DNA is TGTGCCAGTAGTATCGGACCAGGGGGCGCGTATGGCTACACCTTC.

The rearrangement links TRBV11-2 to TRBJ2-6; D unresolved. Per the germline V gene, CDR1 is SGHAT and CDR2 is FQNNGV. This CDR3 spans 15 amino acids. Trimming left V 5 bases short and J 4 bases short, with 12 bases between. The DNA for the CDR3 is TGTGCCAGCAGCCCAGACATATCAGGGGCCAACGTCCTGACTTTC. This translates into CASSPDISGANVLTF.

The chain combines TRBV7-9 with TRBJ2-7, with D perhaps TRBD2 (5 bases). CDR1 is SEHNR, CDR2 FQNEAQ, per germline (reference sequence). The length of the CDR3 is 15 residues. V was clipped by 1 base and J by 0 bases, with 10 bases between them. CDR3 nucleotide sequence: TGTGCCAGCAGCTTAGACGGGAACCCCTCCTACGAGCAGTACTTC. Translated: CASSLDGNPSYEQYF.

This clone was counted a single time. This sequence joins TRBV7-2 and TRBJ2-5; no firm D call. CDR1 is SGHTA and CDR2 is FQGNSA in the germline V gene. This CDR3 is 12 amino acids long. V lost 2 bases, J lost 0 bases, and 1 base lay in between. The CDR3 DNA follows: TGTGCCAGCAGCTTATACCAAGAGACCCAGTACTTC. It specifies CASSLYQETQYF.

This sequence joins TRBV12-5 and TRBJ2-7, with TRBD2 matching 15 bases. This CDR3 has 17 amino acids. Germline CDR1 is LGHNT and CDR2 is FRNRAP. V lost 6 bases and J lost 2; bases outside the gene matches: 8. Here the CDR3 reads CASGRTSGRAWAYEQYF. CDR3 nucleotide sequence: TGTGCTAGTGGGCGGACTAGCGGGAGGGCCTGGGCCTACGAGCAGTACTTC.